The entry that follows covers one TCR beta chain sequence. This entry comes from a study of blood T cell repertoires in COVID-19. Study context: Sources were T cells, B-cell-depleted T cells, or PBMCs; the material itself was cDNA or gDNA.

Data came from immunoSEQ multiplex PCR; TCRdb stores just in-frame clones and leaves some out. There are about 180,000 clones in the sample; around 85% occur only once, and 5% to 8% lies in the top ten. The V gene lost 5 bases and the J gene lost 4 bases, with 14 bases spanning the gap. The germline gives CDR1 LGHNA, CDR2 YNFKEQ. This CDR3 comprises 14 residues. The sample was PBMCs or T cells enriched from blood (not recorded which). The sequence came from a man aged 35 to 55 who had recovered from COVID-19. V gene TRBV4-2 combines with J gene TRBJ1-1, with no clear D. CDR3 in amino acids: CASSSNSGGTEAFF. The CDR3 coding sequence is TGTGCCAGCAGCTCGAATTCAGGAGGCACTGAAGCTTTCTTT.